What follows is one TCR beta chain and its context. Germline assignment: CDR1 KGHSH and CDR2 LQKENI. V trimming: 1 base; J trimming: 2 bases; junction bases outside the gene matches: 6. CDR3 length: 17 amino acids. TCRB transcripts that were expressed got sequenced, as all of the isolated RNA had been reverse transcribed. Profiling relied on immunoSEQ multiplex PCR, and the TCRdb table lists in-frame clones only, not all of them. This sample has 310,000 or so clones, with 6.5% to 10% found just once. This entry comes from a study of beta chain features in type 1 diabetes. The receptor's source is a woman aged 18-29 years in good health. The sequenced sample was central memory CD4+ T cells from blood. The chain recombines TRBV18 with TRBJ2-3; 10 nucleotides agree with TRBD1. CDR3 nucleotides: TGTGCCAGCTCACCACGCCCGGGACAGGGGATCACAGATACGCAGTATTTT. This translates into CASSPRPGQGITDTQYF.